This TCR beta chain was sequenced during a study of follicular helper T cells after annual influenza vaccination. To note about this clone: Its antigen is as yet unknown.

Time point reported: 2015-2016 season, pre-vaccination. The CDR3 totals 13 residues. Germline CDR1 and CDR2: SNHLY and FYNNEI. Trimming pared 3 bases from V and 6 bases from J, leaving 11 bases between. Clones were sequenced by immunoSEQ multiplex PCR, and TCRdb holds only the in-frame ones, with some missing. The repertoire holds 9,500 to 15,000 clones, with roughly 80% as singletons. Study conclusions and caveats: Successive annual vaccinations recalled a recurrent oligoclonal ICOS+CD38+ cTfh response with influenza-specific clonotypes. ICOS-CD38- cTfh most often held earlier Day 7 ICOS+CD38+ clones.

The receptor was isolated from an adult who received the influenza vaccine. The sequenced sample was CXCR5+ CD38- circulating T follicular helper cells from blood, obtained on the day of influenza vaccination. The sample's subset: circulating Tfh, non-naive CD4+CXCR5+PD-1+ (ICOS+CD38+ or ICOS-CD38-). The chain has TRBV2 and TRBJ1-1, with D perhaps TRBD1 (5 bases). The CDR3: CASSEGRVPEAFF. CDR3 bases: TGTGCCAGCAGTGAGGGCAGGGTCCCTGAAGCTTTCTTT. The full variable domain, completed using reference TRBV2 and TRBJ1-1, is EPEVTQTPSHQVTQMGQEVILRCVPISNHLYFYWYRQILGQKVEFLVSFYNNEISEKSEIFDDQFSVERPDGSNFTLKIRSTKLEDSAMYFCASSEGRVPEAFFGQGTRLTVV.